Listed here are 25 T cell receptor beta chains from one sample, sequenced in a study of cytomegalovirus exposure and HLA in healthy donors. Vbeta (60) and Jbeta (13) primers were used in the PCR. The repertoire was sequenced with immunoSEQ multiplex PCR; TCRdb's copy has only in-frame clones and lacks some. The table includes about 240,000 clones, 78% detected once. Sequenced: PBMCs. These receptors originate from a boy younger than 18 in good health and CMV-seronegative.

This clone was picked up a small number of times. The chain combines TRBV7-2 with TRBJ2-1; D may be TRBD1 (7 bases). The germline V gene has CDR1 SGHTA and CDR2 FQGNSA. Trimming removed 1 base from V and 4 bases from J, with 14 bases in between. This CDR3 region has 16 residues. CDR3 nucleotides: TGTGCCAGCAGCTTAGTCGGAGGGGGCCGATACAATGAGCAGTTCTTC. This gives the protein CASSLVGGGRYNEQFF. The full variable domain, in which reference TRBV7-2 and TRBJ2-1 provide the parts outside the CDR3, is GAGVSQSPSNKVTEKGKDVELRCDPISGHTALYWYRQSLGQGLEFLIYFQGNSAPDKSGLPSDRFSAERTGGSVSTLTIQRTQQEDSAVYLCASSLVGGGRYNEQFFGPGTRLTVL.

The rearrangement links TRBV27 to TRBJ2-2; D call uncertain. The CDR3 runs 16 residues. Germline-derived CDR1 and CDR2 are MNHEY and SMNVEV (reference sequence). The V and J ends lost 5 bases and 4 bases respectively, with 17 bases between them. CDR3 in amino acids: CASSTMGGGITGELFF. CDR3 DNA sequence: TGTGCCAGCAGTACCATGGGTGGCGGAATCACCGGGGAGCTGTTTTTT.

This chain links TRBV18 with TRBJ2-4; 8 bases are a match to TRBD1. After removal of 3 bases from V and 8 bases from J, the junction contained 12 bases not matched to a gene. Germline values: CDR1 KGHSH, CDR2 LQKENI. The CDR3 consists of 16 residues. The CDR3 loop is CASSPRLAGGTDIQYF. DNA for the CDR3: TGTGCCAGCTCACCTCGTCTAGCAGGGGGCACGGACATTCAGTACTTC. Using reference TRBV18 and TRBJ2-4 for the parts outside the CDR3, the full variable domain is NAGVMQNPRHLVRRRGQEARLRCSPMKGHSHVYWYRQLPEEGLKFMVYLQKENIIDESGMPKERFSAEFPKEGPSILRIQQVVRGDSAAYFCASSPRLAGGTDIQYFGAGTRLSVL.

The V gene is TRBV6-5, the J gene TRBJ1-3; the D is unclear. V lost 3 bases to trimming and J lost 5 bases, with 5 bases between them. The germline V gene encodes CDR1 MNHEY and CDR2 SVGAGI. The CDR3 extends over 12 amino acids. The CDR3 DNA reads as TGTGCCAGCAGTTATGACAGAAACACCATATATTTT. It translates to CASSYDRNTIYF.

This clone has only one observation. The CDR3 loop is CASSLGTVNSPLHF. Written as DNA, the CDR3 is TGTGCCAGCAGTTTAGGGACAGTCAATTCACCCCTCCACTTT. The V call is TRBV28, the J call TRBJ1-6; 7 nucleotides match TRBD1. The CDR3 extends over 14 amino acids. Trimming took 2 bases from V and 7 from J; bases not matched to a gene: 2. CDR1 MDHEN and CDR2 SYDVKM come from the germline V gene.

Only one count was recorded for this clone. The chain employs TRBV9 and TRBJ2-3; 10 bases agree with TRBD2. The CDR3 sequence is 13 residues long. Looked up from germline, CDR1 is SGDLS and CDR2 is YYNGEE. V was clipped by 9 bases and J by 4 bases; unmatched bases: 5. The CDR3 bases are TGTGCCACCGGGACTAGCGTGGCAGATACGCAGTATTTT. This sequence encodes CATGTSVADTQYF.

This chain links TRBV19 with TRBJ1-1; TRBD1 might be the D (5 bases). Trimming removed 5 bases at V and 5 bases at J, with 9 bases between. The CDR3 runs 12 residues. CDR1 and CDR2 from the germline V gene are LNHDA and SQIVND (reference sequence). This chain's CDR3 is CASSAGGTEAFF. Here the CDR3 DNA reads TGTGCCAGTAGTGCGGGGGGGACTGAAGCTTTCTTT.

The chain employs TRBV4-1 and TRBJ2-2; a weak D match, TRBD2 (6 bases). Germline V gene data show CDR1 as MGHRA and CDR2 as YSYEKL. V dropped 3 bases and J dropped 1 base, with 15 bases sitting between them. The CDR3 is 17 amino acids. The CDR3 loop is CASSHSRGTLNTGELFF. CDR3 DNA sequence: TGCGCCAGCAGCCATAGCCGGGGGACTTTGAACACCGGGGAGCTGTTTTTT.

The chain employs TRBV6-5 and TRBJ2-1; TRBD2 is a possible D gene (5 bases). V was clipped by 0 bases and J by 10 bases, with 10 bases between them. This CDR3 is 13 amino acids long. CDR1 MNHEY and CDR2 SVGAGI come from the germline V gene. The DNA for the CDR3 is TGTGCCAGCAGTTACTCGACTAAAGGAGAGCAGTTCTTC. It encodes CASSYSTKGEQFF.

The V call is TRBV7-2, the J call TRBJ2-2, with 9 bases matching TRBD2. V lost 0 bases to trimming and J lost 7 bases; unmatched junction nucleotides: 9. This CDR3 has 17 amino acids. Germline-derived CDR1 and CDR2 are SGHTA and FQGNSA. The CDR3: CASSLALAGVISGELFF. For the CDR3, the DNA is TGTGCCAGCAGCTTAGCTTTAGCGGGAGTAATCAGCGGGGAGCTGTTTTTT.

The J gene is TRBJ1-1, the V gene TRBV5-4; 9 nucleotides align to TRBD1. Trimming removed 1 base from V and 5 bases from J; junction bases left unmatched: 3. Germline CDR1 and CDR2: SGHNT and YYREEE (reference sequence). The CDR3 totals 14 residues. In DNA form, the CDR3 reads TGTGCCAGCAGCTTGACAGGGGGCAGGACTGAAGCTTTCTTT. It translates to CASSLTGGRTEAFF.

The CDR3 region has the DNA TGTGCCTCTAGCGTCGATACGCAGTATTTT. It specifies CASSVDTQYF. The rearrangement links TRBV30 to TRBJ2-3, with D possibly TRBD2 on 6 matching bases. Between the trimmed V and J ends, which lost 7 bases and 6 bases, there was a span of 8 bases. Looked up from germline, CDR1 is GTSNPN and CDR2 is SVGIG (reference sequence). This CDR3 comprises 10 residues.

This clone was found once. The CDR3 region has the DNA TGTGCCAGCAGTGAGGGAGGGGGTGGGGGTTTGGCCCAGTACTTC. Encoded protein: CASSEGGGGGLAQYF. The V call is TRBV6-1, the J call TRBJ2-5; TRBD2 might be the D (7 bases). This CDR3 is 15 amino acids long. CDR1 MNHNS and CDR2 SASEGT come from the germline V gene. Trimming pared 3 bases from V and 9 bases from J, leaving 20 bases between.

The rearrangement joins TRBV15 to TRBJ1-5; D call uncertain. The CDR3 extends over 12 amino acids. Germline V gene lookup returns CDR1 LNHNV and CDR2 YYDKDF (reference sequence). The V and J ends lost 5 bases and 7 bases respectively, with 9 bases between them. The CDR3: CATSPHQQPQHF. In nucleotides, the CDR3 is TGTGCCACCAGCCCCCACCAGCAGCCCCAGCATTTT.

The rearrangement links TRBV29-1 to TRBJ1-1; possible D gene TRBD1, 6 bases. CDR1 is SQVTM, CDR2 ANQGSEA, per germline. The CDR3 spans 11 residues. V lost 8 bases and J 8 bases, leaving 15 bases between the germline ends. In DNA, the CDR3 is TGCAGCATCCGGGACACAGTCGAAGCTTTCTTT. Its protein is CSIRDTVEAFF.

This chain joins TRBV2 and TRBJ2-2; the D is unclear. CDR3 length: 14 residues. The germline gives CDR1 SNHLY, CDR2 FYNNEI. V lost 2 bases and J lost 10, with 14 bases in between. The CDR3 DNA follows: TGTGCCAGCAGTGAACAAGCTCGCGAGGAGGAGCTGTTTTTT. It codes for CASSEQAREEELFF.

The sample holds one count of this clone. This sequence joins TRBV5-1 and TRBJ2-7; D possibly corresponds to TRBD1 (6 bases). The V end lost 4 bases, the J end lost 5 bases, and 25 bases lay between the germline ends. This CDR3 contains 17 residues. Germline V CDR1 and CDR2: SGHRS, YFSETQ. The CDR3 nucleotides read TGCGCCAGCAGCGCACCCTGGGGGCGTGCTATCAGTAACGAGCAGTACTTC. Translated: CASSAPWGRAISNEQYF. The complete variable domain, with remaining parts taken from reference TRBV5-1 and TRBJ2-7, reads KAGVTQTPRYLIKTRGQQVTLSCSPISGHRSVSWYQQTPGQGLQFLFEYFSETQRNKGNFPGRFSGRQFSNSRSEMNVSTLELGDSALYLCASSAPWGRAISNEQYFGPGTRLTVT.

The CDR3 sequence is CAWSHRTSGGMNGTQYF. As DNA, the CDR3 is TGTGCCTGGAGCCATAGGACTAGCGGGGGAATGAACGGTACGCAGTATTTT. The V gene is TRBV30, the J gene TRBJ2-3; 13 nucleotides align to TRBD2. Germline V gene sequence: CDR1 GTSNPN, CDR2 SVGIG (reference sequence). The CDR3 spans 17 residues. The ends lost 3 bases at V and 8 bases at J; junction bases unmatched: 14.

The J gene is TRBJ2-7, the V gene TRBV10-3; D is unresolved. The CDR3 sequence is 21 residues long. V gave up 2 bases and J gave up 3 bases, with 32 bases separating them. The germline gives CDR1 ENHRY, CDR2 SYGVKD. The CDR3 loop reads CAISEPHPKYFRVLPFYEQYF. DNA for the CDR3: TGTGCCATCAGTGAGCCCCACCCAAAATACTTCCGGGTCCTACCGTTCTACGAGCAGTACTTC.

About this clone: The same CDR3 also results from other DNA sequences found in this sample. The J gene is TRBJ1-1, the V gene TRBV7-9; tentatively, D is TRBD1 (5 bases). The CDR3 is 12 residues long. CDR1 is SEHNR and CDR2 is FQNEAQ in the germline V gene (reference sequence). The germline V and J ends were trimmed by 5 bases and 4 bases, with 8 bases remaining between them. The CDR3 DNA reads TGTGCCAGCAGCCCCCAGGGCACTGAAGCTTTCTTT. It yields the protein CASSPQGTEAFF.

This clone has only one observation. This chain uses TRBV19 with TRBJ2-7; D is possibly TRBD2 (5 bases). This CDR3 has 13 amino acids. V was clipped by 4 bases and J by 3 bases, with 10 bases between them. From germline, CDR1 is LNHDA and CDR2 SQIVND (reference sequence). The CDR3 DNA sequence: TGTGCCAGTAGTAGACGGGATAACTACGAGCAGTACTTC. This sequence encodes CASSRRDNYEQYF.

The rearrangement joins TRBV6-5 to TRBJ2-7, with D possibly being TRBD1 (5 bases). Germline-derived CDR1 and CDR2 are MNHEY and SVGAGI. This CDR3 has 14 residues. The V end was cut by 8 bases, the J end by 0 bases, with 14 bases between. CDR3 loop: CASHKGRTSYEQYF. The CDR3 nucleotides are TGTGCCAGCCATAAGGGGCGGACCTCCTACGAGCAGTACTTC.

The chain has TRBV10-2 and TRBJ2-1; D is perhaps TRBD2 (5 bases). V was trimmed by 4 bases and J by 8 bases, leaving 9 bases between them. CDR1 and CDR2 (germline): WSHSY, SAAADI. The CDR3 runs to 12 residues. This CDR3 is CASSGLAYEQFF. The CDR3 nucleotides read TGCGCCAGCAGTGGGCTAGCCTATGAGCAGTTCTTC.

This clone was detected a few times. CDR3: CASSPVTGSETQYF. As DNA, the CDR3 is TGCGCCAGCAGCCCCGTAACAGGGTCCGAGACCCAGTACTTC. This chain uses TRBV4-1 with TRBJ2-5; a weak D match, TRBD1 (6 bases). V was clipped by 4 bases and J by 5 bases, with 14 bases between them. The CDR3 contains 14 residues. CDR1 is MGHRA and CDR2 is YSYEKL in the germline V gene.

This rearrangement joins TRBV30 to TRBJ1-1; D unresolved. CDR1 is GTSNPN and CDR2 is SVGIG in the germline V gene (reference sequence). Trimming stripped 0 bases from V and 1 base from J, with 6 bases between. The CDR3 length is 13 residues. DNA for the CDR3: TGTGCCTGGAGTGTCCCAGGGAACACTGAAGCTTTCTTT. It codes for CAWSVPGNTEAFF.